A single sample gave rise to the 26 T cell receptor beta chains below, sequenced in a study of cytomegalovirus exposure and HLA in healthy donors. Use of 60 Vbeta and 13 Jbeta primers characterized the PCR. Clones were sequenced by immunoSEQ multiplex PCR, and TCRdb holds only the in-frame ones, with some missing. The sample consists of tens of thousands of clones, around three quarters of them appearing once. The sequenced sample was PBMCs. Receptors were obtained from a man aged 25-40 years in good health and CMV-seropositive.

This clone was detected only a few times. The rearrangement joins TRBV6-4 to TRBJ2-3; TRBD2 matches 7 bases. The CDR3 totals 15 residues. The J segment lost 1 base and the V segment lost 4 bases, leaving 5 bases of the junction unmatched. Germline CDR1 is MRHNA and CDR2 is SNTAGT. The CDR3 here is CASSGGSGGTDTQYF. The DNA for the CDR3 is TGTGCCAGCAGTGGGGGAAGCGGGGGCACAGATACGCAGTATTTT.

This clone has a single count. The chain has TRBV11-2 and TRBJ2-3, with D possibly TRBD2 on 7 matching bases. Germline lookup yields CDR1 SGHAT and CDR2 FQNNGV. CDR3 length: 14 residues. V shed 6 bases and J shed 5 bases, with 15 bases lying between them. The CDR3 nucleotides are TGTGCCAGCAGTAGAGGGGGGGCGTTAGATACGCAGTATTTT. Residues: CASSRGGALDTQYF.

The rearrangement joins TRBV6-5 to TRBJ1-4; the D gene is possibly TRBD1 (5 bases). Germline assignment: CDR1 MNHEY and CDR2 SVGAGI. CDR3 size: 15 residues. Trimming took off 6 bases at V and 3 bases at J, with 14 bases between the two ends. In DNA, the CDR3 is TGTGCCAGCAGGCTCTGGGGGGAGTCTAATGAAAAACTGTTTTTT. Protein product: CASRLWGESNEKLFF.

This chain links TRBV9 with TRBJ1-1; D might be TRBD1 (5 bases). Per germline, CDR1 SGDLS and CDR2 YYNGEE. V was pared by 1 base and J by 6 bases, with 10 bases between. This CDR3 region has 13 residues. CDR3 bases: TGTGCCAGCAGCGTAACAGGAAACGCTGAAGCTTTCTTT. The encoded protein is CASSVTGNAEAFF.

The chain employs TRBV5-1 and TRBJ2-7; 7 nucleotides align to TRBD1. The CDR3 is 15 residues long. V lost 4 bases to trimming and J lost 0 bases; unmatched junction nucleotides: 7. Per germline, CDR1 SGHRS and CDR2 YFSETQ. This CDR3 reads CASSLGTASSYEQYF. CDR3 sequence (DNA): TGCGCCAGCAGCCTTGGGACAGCGTCCTCCTACGAGCAGTACTTC. Supplemented by reference TRBV5-1 and TRBJ2-7, the full variable domain reads KAGVTQTPRYLIKTRGQQVTLSCSPISGHRSVSWYQQTPGQGLQFLFEYFSETQRNKGNFPGRFSGRQFSNSRSEMNVSTLELGDSALYLCASSLGTASSYEQYFGPGTRLTVT.

The chain employs TRBV6-5 and TRBJ1-3, with unresolved D. V shed 7 bases and J shed 9 bases, with 13 bases lying between them. The CDR3 runs 12 residues. In germline, CDR1 is MNHEY, CDR2 SVGAGI. As DNA, the CDR3 is TGTGCCAGCACCTCGACCTCGGGCACCATATATTTT. It is translated as CASTSTSGTIYF.

J is TRBJ1-1 and V is TRBV16; D possibly corresponds to TRBD1 (5 bases). Germline V gene lookup returns CDR1 KGHSY and CDR2 FQNENV. This CDR3 comprises 15 residues. The ends were cut back, 4 bases at V and 0 bases at J, with 12 bases in the middle. CDR3 amino acids: CASSPPGVMNTEAFF. CDR3 in DNA: TGTGCCAGCAGCCCTCCGGGGGTTATGAACACTGAAGCTTTCTTT.

This sequence joins TRBV4-1 and TRBJ1-6; TRBD1 is a possible D gene (5 bases). Germline V CDR1 and CDR2: MGHRA, YSYEKL. The germline V and J ends were trimmed by 0 bases and 9 bases, with 9 bases remaining between them. The CDR3 loop spans 14 amino acids. Here the CDR3 DNA reads TGCGCCAGCAGCCAAGACAGGGTCCTTTCACCCCTCCACTTT. It yields the protein CASSQDRVLSPLHF.

V is TRBV7-2 and J is TRBJ1-2; D is uncertain. This CDR3 is built from 17 residues. CDR1 is SGHTA and CDR2 is FQGNSA in the germline V gene. V was pared by 1 base and J by 7 bases, with 22 bases between. The CDR3 region has the DNA TGTGCCAGCAGCTTAGTTCCTTCTTTTTCGGGAGGGTTTGGCTACACCTTC. Translated, it gives CASSLVPSFSGGFGYTF.

J is TRBJ2-3 and V is TRBV30, with 12 bases identical to TRBD2. The junction had 3 bases not matched to a gene; V was cut back by 0 bases and J by 5 bases. Germline CDR1 is GTSNPN and CDR2 is SVGIG (reference sequence). The CDR3 contains 15 residues. Here the CDR3 reads CAWSVASGGVDTQYF. The CDR3 coding sequence is TGTGCCTGGAGTGTGGCTAGCGGGGGGGTAGATACGCAGTATTTT.

V gene TRBV6-4 combines with J gene TRBJ2-3; 13 bases match TRBD2. The CDR3 runs 18 residues. The germline V gene has CDR1 MRHNA and CDR2 SNTAGT. With V trimmed by 4 bases and J by 5 bases, 12 bases remained unmatched. The CDR3 region is CASSATTSGGAAGDTQYF. As DNA, the CDR3 is TGTGCCAGCAGTGCCACCACTAGCGGGGGGGCCGCGGGAGATACGCAGTATTTT.

This chain uses TRBV9 with TRBJ1-1; possible D gene TRBD1, 6 bases. The CDR3 consists of 15 residues. Trimming removed 3 bases at V and 2 bases at J, with 14 bases between. Looked up from germline, CDR1 is SGDLS and CDR2 is YYNGEE. This CDR3 reads CASSAHQDSNTEAFF. Here the CDR3 DNA reads TGTGCCAGCAGCGCCCACCAGGACAGTAACACTGAAGCTTTCTTT.

The gene calls are TRBV6-1 and TRBJ2-7, with TRBD1 identical over 9 bases. V was pared by 4 bases and J by 5 bases, with 12 bases of the junction left unmatched. This CDR3 region has 16 residues. Looked up from germline, CDR1 is MNHNS and CDR2 is SASEGT. CDR3 in DNA: TGTGCCAGCAGTGCTGTCCCGGGACAGGGAGCGAACGAGCAGTACTTC. This sequence encodes CASSAVPGQGANEQYF.

This clone was seen a single time. This chain links TRBV5-4 with TRBJ1-2, with D perhaps matching TRBD1 (6 bases). Trimming cost V 4 bases and J 14 bases, with 18 bases left between them. The CDR3 totals 12 residues. Germline V gene data show CDR1 as SGHNT and CDR2 as YYREEE (reference sequence). CDR3 protein: CASSGDRAQGTF. Here the CDR3 DNA reads TGTGCCAGCAGCGGAGACCGGGCTCAGGGGACCTTC.

The chain uses TRBV23-1 and TRBJ2-5, with 13 bases lining up with TRBD2. TRBV23-1 is an open reading frame whose function is uncertain. After removal of 3 bases from V and 2 bases from J, the junction contained 6 bases not matched to a gene. The CDR3 has 17 residues. The CDR3 coding sequence is TGCGCCAGCAGTCATCCCGGGACTAGCGGGACTCAAGAGACCCAGTACTTC. Its translation: CASSHPGTSGTQETQYF.

This rearrangement joins TRBV6-1 to TRBJ1-5; 8 nucleotides line up with TRBD1. This CDR3 contains 14 residues. V was clipped by 2 bases and J by 4 bases; unmatched bases: 1. Germline CDR1 is MNHNS and CDR2 is SASEGT. CDR3 sequence reads: CASSERTGNQPQHF. The DNA of the CDR3 is TGTGCCAGCAGTGAAAGGACAGGGAATCAGCCCCAGCATTTT.

This rearrangement joins TRBV2 to TRBJ1-1; unclear D gene. Trimming pared 4 bases from V and 3 bases from J, leaving 15 bases between. This CDR3 has 15 amino acids. Germline V gene sequence: CDR1 SNHLY, CDR2 FYNNEI. As DNA, the CDR3 is TGTGCCAGCAGTGTGGCAGGTCCCTGGGACACTGAAGCTTTCTTT. Encoded protein: CASSVAGPWDTEAFF.

In this sample, this clone turned up a few times. The chain combines TRBV4-2 with TRBJ2-7; 9 bases are a match to TRBD2. The ends lost 4 bases at V and 4 bases at J; junction bases unmatched: 8. The CDR3 covers 15 residues. Germline-derived CDR1 and CDR2 are LGHNA and YNFKEQ. The CDR3 loop reads CASSPVAGVGYEQYF. The CDR3 DNA is TGTGCCAGCAGCCCAGTAGCGGGGGTAGGGTACGAGCAGTACTTC.

The genes are TRBV6-1 and TRBJ2-1; 8 positions agree with TRBD1. CDR3 length equals 15 residues. The V gene's germline CDR1 is MNHNS and CDR2 SASEGT. Losses at the gene ends were 6 bases for V and 3 bases for J; bases not matched to a gene: 7. CDR3 sequence: CASRPTGGYYNEQFF. For the CDR3, the DNA is TGTGCCAGCAGGCCCACAGGGGGATACTACAATGAGCAGTTCTTC.

This chain joins TRBV7-7 and TRBJ1-1, with D unclear. This CDR3 has 13 residues. The germline V gene has CDR1 SSHAT and CDR2 FNYEAQ (reference sequence). The V end was cut by 2 bases, the J end by 1 base, with 5 bases between. CDR3 coding DNA: TGTGCCAGCAGCTTAACACCGAACACTGAAGCTTTCTTT. Encoded protein: CASSLTPNTEAFF.

This clone was recorded only once. This chain uses TRBV7-3 with TRBJ2-3, with 10 positions matching TRBD2. Germline values: CDR1 SGHTA, CDR2 FQGTGA. The CDR3 is 15 residues long. J lost 6 bases, V lost 0 bases, and 3 bases had no gene match. CDR3 sequence (DNA): TGTGCCAGCAGCTTAACTAGCGGGGGGATTGATACGCAGTATTTT. Its protein product is CASSLTSGGIDTQYF.

The V call is TRBV9, the J call TRBJ2-2, with D possibly TRBD2 on 6 matching bases. Trimming removed 4 bases at V and 2 bases at J, with 15 bases between. In germline, CDR1 is SGDLS, CDR2 YYNGEE. The CDR3 consists of 16 residues. This chain's CDR3 is CASSPGTSLNTGELFF. DNA for the CDR3: TGTGCCAGCAGCCCGGGGACTTCTTTAAACACCGGGGAGCTGTTTTTT.

This chain's CDR3 is CASSLRPQAVQETQYF. In DNA, the CDR3 is TGCGCCAGCAGCCTGCGCCCCCAGGCCGTCCAAGAGACCCAGTACTTC. The J gene is TRBJ2-5, the V gene TRBV4-1; unclear D gene. From germline, CDR1 is MGHRA and CDR2 YSYEKL. This CDR3 contains 16 residues. V was pared by 4 bases and J by 1 base, with 16 bases between.

The chain employs TRBV14 and TRBJ2-5; 7 positions agree with TRBD2. Per germline, CDR1 SGHDN and CDR2 FVKESK. V lost 1 base to trimming and J lost 5 bases; unmatched junction nucleotides: 7. The CDR3 runs to 15 residues. The CDR3 region is CASSQGTSGAETQYF. As DNA, the CDR3 is TGTGCCAGCAGCCAAGGGACCAGCGGGGCGGAGACCCAGTACTTC.

This clone showed up just a few times. The CDR3 DNA follows: TGTGCCAGCAGTAGAGCGGGACTTTTATACGAGCAGTACTTC. Its protein is CASSRAGLLYEQYF. This sequence joins TRBV6-5 and TRBJ2-7; 7 nucleotides align to TRBD2. With 5 bases clipped from V and 4 bases from J, the junction kept 8 bases outside the gene matches. The germline V gene has CDR1 MNHEY and CDR2 SVGAGI. This CDR3 is 14 amino acids long.

V gene TRBV15 combines with J gene TRBJ2-3; TRBD2 matches 14 bases. This CDR3 is 17 amino acids long. V lost 2 bases and J lost 6; bases outside the gene matches: 7. Germline lookup yields CDR1 LNHNV and CDR2 YYDKDF (reference sequence). CDR3 nucleotides: TGTGCCACCAGCAGATTTCCGACTAGCGGGGGGGCTGATACGCAGTATTTT. Translation: CATSRFPTSGGADTQYF.